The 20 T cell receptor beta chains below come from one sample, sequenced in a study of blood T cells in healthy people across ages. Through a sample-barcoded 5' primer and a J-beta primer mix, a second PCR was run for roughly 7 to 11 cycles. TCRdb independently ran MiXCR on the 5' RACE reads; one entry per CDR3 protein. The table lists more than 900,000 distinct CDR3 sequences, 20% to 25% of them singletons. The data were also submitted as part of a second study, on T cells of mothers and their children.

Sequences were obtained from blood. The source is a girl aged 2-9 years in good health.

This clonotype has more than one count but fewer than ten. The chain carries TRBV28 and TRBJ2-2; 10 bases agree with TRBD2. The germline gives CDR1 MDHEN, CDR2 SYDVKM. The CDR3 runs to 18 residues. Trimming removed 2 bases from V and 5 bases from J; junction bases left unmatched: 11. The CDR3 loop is CASSLTGGLLAGTGELFF. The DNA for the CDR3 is TGTGCCAGCAGTTTAACGGGGGGTCTACTAGCGGGAACCGGGGAGCTGTTTTTT. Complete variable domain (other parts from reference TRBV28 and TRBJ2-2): DVKVTQSSRYLVKRTGEKVFLECVQDMDHENMFWYRQDPGLGLRLIYFSYDVKMKEKGDIPEGYSVSREKKERFSLILESASTNQTSMYLCASSLTGGLLAGTGELFFGEGSRLTVL.

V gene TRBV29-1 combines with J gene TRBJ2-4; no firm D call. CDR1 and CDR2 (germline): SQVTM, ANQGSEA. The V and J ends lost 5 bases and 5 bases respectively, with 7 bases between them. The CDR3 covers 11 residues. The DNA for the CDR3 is TGCAGCGTTACTCACCAAAACATTCAGTACTTC. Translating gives CSVTHQNIQYF.

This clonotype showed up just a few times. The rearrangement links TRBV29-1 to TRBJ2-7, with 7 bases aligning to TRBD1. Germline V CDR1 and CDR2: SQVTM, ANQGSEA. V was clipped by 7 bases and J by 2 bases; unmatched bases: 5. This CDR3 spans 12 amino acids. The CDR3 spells CSAGTETYEQYF. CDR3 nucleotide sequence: TGCAGCGCCGGGACAGAGACCTACGAGCAGTACTTC.

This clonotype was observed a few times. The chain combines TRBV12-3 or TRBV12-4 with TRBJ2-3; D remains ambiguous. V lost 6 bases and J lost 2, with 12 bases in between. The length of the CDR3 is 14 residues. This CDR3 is CASSEPRFTDTQYF. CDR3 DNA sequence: TGTGCCAGCAGCGAACCCCGATTCACAGATACGCAGTATTTT.

The CDR3 DNA reads TGTGCCATCAGTGAGTCGAGTGGGGACTATGGCTACACCTTC. This codes for CAISESSGDYGYTF. This rearrangement joins TRBV10-3 to TRBJ1-2, with no clear D. V lost 0 bases and J 3 bases, leaving 8 bases between the germline ends. CDR1 is ENHRY and CDR2 is SYGVKD in the germline V gene. There are 14 residues in the CDR3.

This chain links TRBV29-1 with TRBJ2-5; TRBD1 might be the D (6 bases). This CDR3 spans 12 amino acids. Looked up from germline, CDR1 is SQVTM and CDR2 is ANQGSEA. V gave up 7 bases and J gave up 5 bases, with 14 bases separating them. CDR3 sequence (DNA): TGCAGCGGTCAGGGGCTCGGGGAGACCCAGTACTTC. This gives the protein CSGQGLGETQYF.

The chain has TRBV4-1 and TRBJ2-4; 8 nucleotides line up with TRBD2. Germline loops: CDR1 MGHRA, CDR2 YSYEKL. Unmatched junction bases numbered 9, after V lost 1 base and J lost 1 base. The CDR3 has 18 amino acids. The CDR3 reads CASSQGAAGGSAKNIQYF. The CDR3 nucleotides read TGCGCCAGCAGCCAAGGTGCGGCGGGAGGATCGGCCAAAAACATTCAGTACTTC.

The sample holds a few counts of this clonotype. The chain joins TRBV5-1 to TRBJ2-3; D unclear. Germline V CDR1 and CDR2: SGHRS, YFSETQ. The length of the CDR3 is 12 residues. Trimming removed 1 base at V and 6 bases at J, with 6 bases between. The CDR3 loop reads CASSLFLDTQYF. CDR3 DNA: TGCGCCAGCAGCTTGTTTCTGGATACGCAGTATTTT.

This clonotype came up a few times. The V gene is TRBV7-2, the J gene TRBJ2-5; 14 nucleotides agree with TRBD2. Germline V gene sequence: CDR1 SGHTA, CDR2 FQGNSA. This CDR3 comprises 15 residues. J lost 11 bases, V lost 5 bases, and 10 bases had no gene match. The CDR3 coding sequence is TGTGCCAGCAGCCGATGGACTAGCGGGGGGCTAGAGCAGTACTTC. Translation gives CASSRWTSGGLEQYF.

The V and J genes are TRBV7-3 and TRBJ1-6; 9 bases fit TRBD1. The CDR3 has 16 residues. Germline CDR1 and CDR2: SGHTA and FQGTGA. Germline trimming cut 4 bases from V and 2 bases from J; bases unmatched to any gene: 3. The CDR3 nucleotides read TGTGCCAGCAGCTCGACAGGGGGTCCCTATAATTCACCCCTCCACTTT. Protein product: CASSSTGGPYNSPLHF.

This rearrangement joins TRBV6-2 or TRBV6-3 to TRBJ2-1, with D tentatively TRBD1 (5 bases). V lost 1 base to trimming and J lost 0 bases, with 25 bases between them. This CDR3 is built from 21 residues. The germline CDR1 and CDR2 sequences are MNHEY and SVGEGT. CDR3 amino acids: CASSYYGALTTRITSYNEQFF. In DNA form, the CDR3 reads TGTGCCAGCAGTTACTATGGGGCCCTTACGACACGCATCACCTCCTACAATGAGCAGTTCTTC.

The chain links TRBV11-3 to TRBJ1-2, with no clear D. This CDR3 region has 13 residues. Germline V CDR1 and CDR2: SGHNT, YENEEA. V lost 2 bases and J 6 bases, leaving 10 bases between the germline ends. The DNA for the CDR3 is TGTGCCAGCAGCTTACCAGGCGGGGATGGCTACACCTTC. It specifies CASSLPGGDGYTF.

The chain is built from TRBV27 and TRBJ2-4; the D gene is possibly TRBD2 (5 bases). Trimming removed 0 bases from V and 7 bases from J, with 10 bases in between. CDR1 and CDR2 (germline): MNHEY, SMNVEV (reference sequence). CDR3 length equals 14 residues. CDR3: CASSLSQLGNIQYF. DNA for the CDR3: TGTGCCAGCAGTTTATCTCAACTAGGGAACATTCAGTACTTC.

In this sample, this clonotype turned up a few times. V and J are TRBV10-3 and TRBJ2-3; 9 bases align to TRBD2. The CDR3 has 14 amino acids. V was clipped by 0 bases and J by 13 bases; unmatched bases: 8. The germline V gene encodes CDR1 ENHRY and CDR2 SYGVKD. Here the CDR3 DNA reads TGTGCCATCAGTGAGTCGACTAGCGGAGAGGAGGAGTATTTT. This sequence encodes CAISESTSGEEEYF.

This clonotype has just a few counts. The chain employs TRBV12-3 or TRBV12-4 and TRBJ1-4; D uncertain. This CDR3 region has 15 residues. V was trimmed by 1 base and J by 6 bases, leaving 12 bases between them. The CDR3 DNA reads TGTGCCAGCAGTTTAGTCGAGTCACCTGATGAAAAACTGTTTTTT. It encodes CASSLVESPDEKLFF.

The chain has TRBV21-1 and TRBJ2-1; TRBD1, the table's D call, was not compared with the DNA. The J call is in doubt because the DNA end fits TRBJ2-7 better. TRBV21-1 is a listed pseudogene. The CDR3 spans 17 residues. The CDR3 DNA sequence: TGTGCCAGCAGCAACGGGCCTTCGGGACAGGGTTACCACGAGCAGTACTTC. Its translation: CASSNGPSGQGYHEQYF.

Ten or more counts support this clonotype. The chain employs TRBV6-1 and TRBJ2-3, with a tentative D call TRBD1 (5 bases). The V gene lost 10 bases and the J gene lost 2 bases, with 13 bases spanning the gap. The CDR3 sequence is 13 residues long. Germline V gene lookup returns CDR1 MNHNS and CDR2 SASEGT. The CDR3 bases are TGTGCCAACCAGGGCAGCAACACAGATACGCAGTATTTT. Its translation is CANQGSNTDTQYF.

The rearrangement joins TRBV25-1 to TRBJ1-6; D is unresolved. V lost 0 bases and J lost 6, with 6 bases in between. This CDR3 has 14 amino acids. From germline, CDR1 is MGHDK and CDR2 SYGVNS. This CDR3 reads CASSEYDTNSPLHF. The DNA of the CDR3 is TGTGCCAGCAGTGAATATGACACTAATTCACCCCTCCACTTT.

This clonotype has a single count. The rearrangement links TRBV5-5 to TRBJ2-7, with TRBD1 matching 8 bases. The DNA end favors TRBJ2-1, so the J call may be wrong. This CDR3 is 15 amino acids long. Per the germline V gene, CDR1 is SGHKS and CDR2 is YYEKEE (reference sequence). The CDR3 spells CASSLETGVVNEQFF. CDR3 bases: TGTGCCAGCAGCTTGGAGACAGGGGTCGTAAATGAGCAGTTCTTC.

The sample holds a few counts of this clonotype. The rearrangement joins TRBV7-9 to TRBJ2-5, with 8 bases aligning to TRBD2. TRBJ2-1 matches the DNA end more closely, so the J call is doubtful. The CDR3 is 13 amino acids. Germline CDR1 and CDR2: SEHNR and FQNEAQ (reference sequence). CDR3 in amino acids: CASIFPGGNEQFF. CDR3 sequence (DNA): TGTGCCAGCATCTTTCCGGGGGGGAATGAGCAGTTCTTC.